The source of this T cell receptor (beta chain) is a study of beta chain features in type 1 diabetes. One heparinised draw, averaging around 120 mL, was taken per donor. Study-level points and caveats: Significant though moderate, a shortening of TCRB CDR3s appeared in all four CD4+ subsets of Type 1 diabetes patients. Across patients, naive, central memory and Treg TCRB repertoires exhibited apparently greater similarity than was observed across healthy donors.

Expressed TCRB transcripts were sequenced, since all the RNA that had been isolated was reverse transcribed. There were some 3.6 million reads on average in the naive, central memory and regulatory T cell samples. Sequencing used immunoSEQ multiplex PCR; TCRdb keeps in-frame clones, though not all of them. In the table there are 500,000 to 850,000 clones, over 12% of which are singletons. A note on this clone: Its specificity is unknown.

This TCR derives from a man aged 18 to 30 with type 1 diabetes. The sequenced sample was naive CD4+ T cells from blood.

DNA of the CDR3: TGTGCCAGCAGTCTAATACAGGATCCGATAACTGAAGCTTTCTTT. This encodes CASSLIQDPITEAFF. The chain uses TRBV27 and TRBJ1-1; perhaps TRBD1 as D (5 bases). The CDR3 length is 15 residues. The V and J ends lost 5 bases and 5 bases respectively, with 18 bases between them. Germline V gene sequence: CDR1 MNHEY, CDR2 SMNVEV (reference sequence).